A single sample gave rise to the 27 T cell receptor beta chains below, sequenced in a study of shared clonotypes between healthy human individuals. Using immunoSEQ multiplex PCR, the repertoire was profiled, and TCRdb retains in-frame clones only, with some absent. The table lists under 2,500,000 clones, almost 96% of them singletons. Source material: naive CD4+ T cells sorted from blood. The subset denotes: CD45RA+ positively selected. The receptors were gathered from a man younger than 35 in good health.

As for this clone: Other DNA variants within this sample encode the same CDR3. J is TRBJ2-7 and V is TRBV30; D possibly corresponds to TRBD1 (7 bases). Trimming took 4 bases from V and 7 from J, leaving 11 bases between them. Germline CDR1 is GTSNPN and CDR2 is SVGIG (reference sequence). CDR3 length: 11 residues. The CDR3 sequence is CAWTGGLEQYF. The CDR3 DNA reads TGTGCCTGGACAGGGGGACTGGAGCAGTACTTC.

This clone has a single count. The genes are TRBV5-1 and TRBJ1-2, with D possibly being TRBD1 (5 bases). In germline, CDR1 is SGHRS, CDR2 YFSETQ. The CDR3 sequence is 13 residues long. Deletions cut 0 bases from V and 8 bases from J, with 11 bases between. CDR3: CASSLELRDGYTF. The CDR3 nucleotides read TGCGCCAGCAGCTTGGAACTCCGGGACGGCTACACCTTC. Combining the CDR3 with reference TRBV5-1 and TRBJ1-2 gives the whole variable domain KAGVTQTPRYLIKTRGQQVTLSCSPISGHRSVSWYQQTPGQGLQFLFEYFSETQRNKGNFPGRFSGRQFSNSRSEMNVSTLELGDSALYLCASSLELRDGYTFGSGTRLTVV.

The chain recombines TRBV6-1 with TRBJ1-1; 10 nucleotides match TRBD1. The germline V gene has CDR1 MNHNS and CDR2 SASEGT. The length of the CDR3 is 14 residues. Trimming at V came to 7 bases and at J to 1 base, leaving 3 bases not matched to a gene. CDR3 loop: CASTRDRGNTEAFF. In nucleotides, the CDR3 is TGTGCCAGCACAAGGGACAGGGGGAACACTGAAGCTTTCTTT.

The V call is TRBV9, the J call TRBJ2-3; D remains ambiguous. The CDR3 covers 15 residues. V was cut by 3 bases and J by 0 bases, with 11 bases left in between. Germline CDR1 is SGDLS and CDR2 is YYNGEE. The CDR3 bases are TGTGCCAGCAGCGGGTCACAAAGTAGCACAGATACGCAGTATTTT. This encodes CASSGSQSSTDTQYF.

The chain combines TRBV5-1 with TRBJ2-1; D is undetermined. The germline gives CDR1 SGHRS, CDR2 YFSETQ. Trimming removed 4 bases from V and 7 bases from J, with 9 bases in between. The CDR3 contains 12 residues. This CDR3 reads CASSQEINEQFF. The CDR3 coding sequence is TGCGCCAGCAGCCAAGAAATAAATGAGCAGTTCTTC.

The gene calls are TRBV6-1 and TRBJ2-1, with D perhaps TRBD2 (5 bases). Germline CDR1 reads MNHNS; CDR2 reads SASEGT. The CDR3 runs to 15 residues. The germline V and J ends were trimmed by 6 bases and 2 bases, with 14 bases remaining between them. The CDR3 nucleotides read TGTGCCAGCAGAATAGCGCTGATTCCCTACAATGAGCAGTTCTTC. It encodes CASRIALIPYNEQFF.

V usage is TRBV19 and J usage is TRBJ1-5, with D tentatively TRBD1 (5 bases). V lost 3 bases to trimming and J lost 4 bases, with 13 bases between them. The germline gives CDR1 LNHDA, CDR2 SQIVND (reference sequence). The CDR3 contains 15 residues. This CDR3 is CASSIISGINQPQHF. The CDR3 coding sequence is TGTGCCAGTAGTATTATTTCAGGGATTAATCAGCCCCAGCATTTT.

Written as DNA, the CDR3 is TGTGCCAGCAGCCACGGGGGGGACTATGGCTACACCTTC. Encoded protein: CASSHGGDYGYTF. This chain connects TRBV6-6 to TRBJ1-2; tentative D call: TRBD1 (5 bases). Between the trimmed V and J ends, which lost 6 bases and 3 bases, there was a span of 11 bases. Germline CDR1 reads MNHNY; CDR2 reads SVGAGI (reference sequence). The CDR3 spans 13 residues.

The chain uses TRBV7-3 and TRBJ2-1; 8 nucleotides match TRBD2. The CDR3 extends over 18 amino acids. V was pared by 2 bases and J by 6 bases, with 15 bases of the junction left unmatched. CDR1 SGHTA and CDR2 FQGTGA come from the germline V gene. The CDR3 sequence is CASSLRVGDLAGSNEQFF. CDR3 DNA: TGTGCCAGCAGCTTACGAGTCGGCGATCTAGCGGGTAGCAATGAGCAGTTCTTC.

The rearrangement joins TRBV28 to TRBJ1-2; TRBD1 agrees at 11 bases. The CDR3 has 18 amino acids. Germline-derived CDR1 and CDR2 are MDHEN and SYDVKM. The V gene end was trimmed by 6 bases and the J gene end by 2 bases; junction bases not matched to a gene: 14. The CDR3 here is CASSRPGTGGRLNYGYTF. CDR3 DNA: TGTGCCAGCAGCCGACCCGGGACAGGGGGACGTTTGAACTATGGCTACACCTTC.

As concerns this clone: The sample contains more than one DNA sequence encoding this CDR3. This chain links TRBV11-2 with TRBJ2-2; no clear D gene. Trimming stripped 3 bases from V and 1 base from J, with 3 bases between. The CDR3 is 13 amino acids. Germline-derived CDR1 and CDR2 are SGHAT and FQNNGV. The DNA of the CDR3 is TGTGCCAGCAGCTTCCTGAACACCGGGGAGCTGTTTTTT. Translation gives CASSFLNTGELFF.

This chain joins TRBV30 and TRBJ2-3; TRBD2 matches at 14 bases. The V segment lost 4 bases and the J segment 4 bases; nucleotides outside the gene matches: 7. Per the germline V gene, CDR1 is GTSNPN and CDR2 is SVGIG (reference sequence). The CDR3 spans 16 residues. CDR3 sequence (DNA): TGTGCCTGGATCAGACTAGCGGGAGGGAAGGCAGATACGCAGTATTTT. It specifies CAWIRLAGGKADTQYF.

This clone was observed once. The rearrangement uses TRBV4-2 and TRBJ2-1; 12 positions match TRBD2. V shed 1 base and J 1 base; nucleotides not matched to a gene: 5. The germline CDR1 and CDR2 sequences are LGHNA and YNFKEQ. This CDR3 has 18 amino acids. This CDR3 reads CASSQALAGGLSYNEQFF. The CDR3 DNA follows: TGTGCCAGCAGCCAAGCACTAGCGGGGGGCCTATCCTACAATGAGCAGTTCTTC.

This CDR3 is CASSNIYEQYF. The DNA of the CDR3 is TGTGCCAGCAGTAATATATACGAGCAGTACTTC. The chain uses TRBV6-5 and TRBJ2-7, with D unresolved. Trimming removed 5 bases from V and 4 bases from J, with 6 bases in between. The CDR3 covers 11 residues. CDR1 and CDR2 from the germline V gene are MNHEY and SVGAGI.

The chain employs TRBV5-4 and TRBJ2-1; 8 positions agree with TRBD2. The CDR3 is 14 amino acids. J lost 5 bases, V lost 5 bases, and 6 bases had no gene match. Germline V CDR1 and CDR2: SGHNT, YYREEE (reference sequence). CDR3 nucleotides: TGTGCCAGCAGTCTAGCGGGCATCAACAATGAGCAGTTCTTC. As protein: CASSLAGINNEQFF. Full variable domain (missing parts from reference TRBV5-4 and TRBJ2-1): ETGVTQSPTHLIKTRGQQVTLRCSSQSGHNTVSWYQQALGQGPQFIFQYYREEENGRGNFPPRFSGLQFPNYSSELNVNALELDDSALYLCASSLAGINNEQFFGPGTRLTVL.

With respect to this clone: This sample also contains other DNA sequences that code for the same CDR3. This chain links TRBV5-1 with TRBJ1-1, with no clear D. Looked up from germline, CDR1 is SGHRS and CDR2 is YFSETQ. Trimming removed 0 bases at V and 2 bases at J, with 5 bases between. The CDR3 runs to 13 residues. The DNA for the CDR3 is TGCGCCAGCAGCTTGGGGGTTAACACTGAAGCTTTCTTT. This gives the protein CASSLGVNTEAFF.

V usage is TRBV4-2 and J usage is TRBJ2-4, with a tentative D call TRBD1 (5 bases). Trimming removed 4 bases at V and 8 bases at J, with 15 bases between. This CDR3 has 14 residues. The germline gives CDR1 LGHNA, CDR2 YNFKEQ. The CDR3 spells CASSPTKVGDIQYF. DNA for the CDR3: TGTGCCAGCAGCCCCACTAAGGTAGGGGACATTCAGTACTTC.

About this clone: Other DNA sequences within the sample encode an identical CDR3. The rearrangement joins TRBV28 to TRBJ2-7, with TRBD1 identical over 9 bases. The CDR3 is made up of 15 amino acids. Germline CDR1 MDHEN, CDR2 SYDVKM. After removal of 6 bases from V and 3 bases from J, the junction contained 9 bases not matched to a gene. The CDR3 protein is CASSAPGTGNYEQYF. The CDR3 DNA sequence: TGTGCCAGCAGCGCCCCCGGGACAGGGAACTACGAGCAGTACTTC.

The chain joins TRBV7-2 to TRBJ2-5, with D hard to call. This CDR3 comprises 13 residues. The V gene lost 5 bases and the J gene lost 2 bases, with 9 bases spanning the gap. CDR1 and CDR2 (germline): SGHTA, FQGNSA. This CDR3 is CASSPRFQETQYF. The CDR3 DNA sequence: TGTGCCAGCAGCCCTCGGTTTCAAGAGACCCAGTACTTC.

A single count supports this clone. The rearrangement links TRBV7-2 to TRBJ2-7, with TRBD1 as a possible D gene (8 bases). The CDR3 extends over 16 amino acids. Trimming removed 5 bases from V and 3 bases from J, with 20 bases in between. Germline CDR1 reads SGHTA; CDR2 reads FQGNSA. The CDR3 loop reads CASSRSGGGGYYEQYF. The CDR3 DNA reads as TGTGCCAGCAGCCGCTCAGGGGGCGGGGGCTACTACGAGCAGTACTTC.

The chain links TRBV7-9 to TRBJ1-2, with 8 bases aligning to TRBD1. This CDR3 has 16 residues. Looked up from germline, CDR1 is SEHNR and CDR2 is FQNEAQ (reference sequence). The V segment lost 2 bases and the J segment 5 bases; nucleotides outside the gene matches: 10. DNA of the CDR3: TGTGCCAGCAGCTTAAACGCAGGACAGGGTGGATATGGCTACACCTTC. This encodes CASSLNAGQGGYGYTF.

This chain joins TRBV6-5 and TRBJ1-1; D call uncertain. Germline V gene lookup returns CDR1 MNHEY and CDR2 SVGAGI. This CDR3 is 16 amino acids long. Trimming shortened V by 2 bases and J by 1 base, and 14 bases separated the two germline ends. In DNA form, the CDR3 reads TGTGCCAGCAGTTACCCGGGGTTCCTAGGGAACACTGAAGCTTTCTTT. Translation: CASSYPGFLGNTEAFF.

The chain employs TRBV25-1 and TRBJ2-5; D is possibly TRBD2 (6 bases). Germline V gene lookup returns CDR1 MGHDK and CDR2 SYGVNS. The CDR3 sequence is 13 residues long. Trimming cost V 9 bases and J 1 base, with 12 bases left between them. CDR3 sequence (DNA): TGTGCCAGTAGGAGGGGTCTCCAAGAGACCCAGTACTTC. This encodes CASRRGLQETQYF.

About this clone itself: This sample also contains other DNA sequences that code for the same CDR3. The chain couples TRBV18 to TRBJ2-7, with 12 bases fitting TRBD2. CDR1 and CDR2 (germline): KGHSH, LQKENI. V was clipped by 3 bases and J by 4 bases; unmatched bases: 1. The CDR3 has 14 amino acids. The CDR3 region has the DNA TGTGCCAGCTCACCGACTAGCGGGGGTTACGAGCAGTACTTC. Protein: CASSPTSGGYEQYF.

The chain recombines TRBV19 with TRBJ2-1; 10 nucleotides agree with TRBD1. Trimming removed 7 bases from V and 4 bases from J; junction bases left unmatched: 4. The length of the CDR3 is 14 residues. CDR1 is LNHDA, CDR2 SQIVND, per germline (reference sequence). The CDR3 region has the DNA TGTGCCAGTAACGACAGGGGGCCTTACAATGAGCAGTTCTTC. Translating gives CASNDRGPYNEQFF.

The rearrangement joins TRBV7-9 to TRBJ1-1, with 11 bases matching TRBD1. In germline, CDR1 is SEHNR, CDR2 FQNEAQ (reference sequence). The length of the CDR3 is 14 residues. V lost 4 bases to trimming and J lost 8 bases; unmatched junction nucleotides: 6. This CDR3 reads CASSSRDRGTEAFF. The CDR3 coding sequence is TGTGCCAGCAGCTCCCGGGACAGGGGGACCGAAGCTTTCTTT.

V usage is TRBV11-2 and J usage is TRBJ1-4, with D possibly matching TRBD1 (5 bases). Germline CDR1 reads SGHAT; CDR2 reads FQNNGV. This CDR3 is built from 15 residues. V was pared by 5 bases and J by 3 bases, with 13 bases between. This CDR3 reads CASSHGHGSNEKLFF. The CDR3 bases are TGTGCCAGCAGCCATGGACATGGGTCTAATGAAAAACTGTTTTTT.